This T cell receptor (delta chain) was observed in a study of gamma-delta T cells after stem cell transplantation (dated by TCRdb to about 2016). As a fraction of the sample, this clone is large (0.1 to 1%). It has no known antigen specificity. One base away there is no much larger clone; base qualities are not given. The method behind the library was RT-PCR. TCRdb shows the sequencer as Illumina MiSeq. TCRdb recomputed clones from the public reads with CATT; identical DNA rows were then combined. This sample comprises some 540 delta-chain clones, 15% to 20% of them detected only once. The top ten hold approximately 52% of the sample. This receptor was obtained from a human donor. It is not recorded whose cells these are; they may come from a transplant donor. The sequencing sample was made of gamma-delta T cells.

At the DNA level, the sequence is TGTGCCTGTGACCCCGTTACTGGGGGCTCTAACACCGATAAACTCATCTTT. Its translation is CACDPVTGGSNTDKLIF. The V gene is TRDV2 and the J gene is TRDJ1, with TRDD3 identical over 8 junction bases. Clipping removes 3 bases from V and 0 bases from J, with 11 as the unmatched junction base count. Counted from cysteine to phenylalanine, this CDR3 has 17 amino acids. This entry keeps only the CDR3 DNA: 51 bases, framed from base 1. The germline V gene specifies GEAIGNYY as CDR1 and EKD as CDR2.